The entry below describes one T cell receptor beta chain. Other DNA sequences in this specimen translate into the identical CDR3. The data originate from a study of blood T cell repertoires in COVID-19. In the study overall: Italy, Spain and the United States were the sources of the convalescent and acute COVID-19 samples. From T cells, B-cell-depleted T cells, or PBMCs came the material, which was cDNA or gDNA.

Per the study methods: The assay estimated nucleated cells by amplifying reference gene primers. This table comes from immunoSEQ multiplex PCR, and its TCRdb copy is limited to in-frame clones, with some not included. V and J calls and clone size follow that table, whereas D and trimming were derived from the DNA. The sample holds 78,000 or so clones, approximately 80% seen once. CDR1 MNHEY and CDR2 SMNVEV come from the germline V gene (reference sequence). After removal of 9 bases from V and 3 bases from J, the junction contained 4 bases not matched to a gene. The CDR3 extends over 12 amino acids. What was sequenced was peripheral blood. The rearrangement uses TRBV27 and TRBJ2-7, with TRBD1 identical over 8 bases. The clonotype originates from a human donor in a cohort sampled during active COVID-19. For the CDR3, the DNA is TGTGCCAGTCGACAGGGGAGCTACGAGCAGTACTTC. This translates into CASRQGSYEQYF.